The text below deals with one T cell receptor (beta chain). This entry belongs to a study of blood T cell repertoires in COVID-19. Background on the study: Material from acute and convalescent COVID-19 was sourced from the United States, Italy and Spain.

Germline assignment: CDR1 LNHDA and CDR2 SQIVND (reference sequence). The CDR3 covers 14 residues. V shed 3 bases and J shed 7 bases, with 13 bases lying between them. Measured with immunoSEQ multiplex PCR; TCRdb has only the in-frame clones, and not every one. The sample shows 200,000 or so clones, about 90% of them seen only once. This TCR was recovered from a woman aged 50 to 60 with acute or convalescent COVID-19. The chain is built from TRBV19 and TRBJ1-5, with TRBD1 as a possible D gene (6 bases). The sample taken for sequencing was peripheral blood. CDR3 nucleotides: TGTGCCAGTAGTATTACAGGGTTAGGGCAGCCCCAGCATTTT. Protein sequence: CASSITGLGQPQHF.